These 2 T cell receptor beta chains were all obtained from the same sample, sequenced in a study of a mutant IDH1 vaccine in newly diagnosed glioma. Time point: week 23, last vaccination. Each dose of the vaccine consisted of 300 ug of mutant IDH1 20-mer peptide, with topical imiquimod. Antigens for these TCRs are unknown. The method was immunoSEQ multiplex PCR; TCRdb's version includes in-frame clones alone and lacks a portion of them. The sample comprises 50,000 to 85,000 clones, over 75% of which are singletons, and 10% to 15% rests with the top ten. This specimen was PBMCs, taken from a glioma patient whose treatment included an IDH1 peptide vaccine. The receptors stem from a man between 18 and 35 years old with glioma.

The genes are TRBV4-1 and TRBJ1-4; TRBD1 matches at 10 bases. Trimming removed 4 bases from V and 3 bases from J; junction bases left unmatched: 11. The CDR3 runs 18 residues. Germline CDR1 MGHRA, CDR2 YSYEKL. CDR3 nucleotide sequence: TGCGCCAGCAGCCTTGGGACAGGGGAAGGAGCCTCTAATGAAAAACTGTTTTTT. It yields the protein CASSLGTGEGASNEKLFF.

V usage is TRBV4-3 and J usage is TRBJ2-2; 7 nucleotides line up with TRBD1. Losses at the gene ends were 3 bases for V and 6 bases for J; bases not matched to a gene: 7. The V gene's germline CDR1 is LGHNA and CDR2 YSLEER. CDR3 size: 15 residues. CDR3 nucleotide sequence: TGCGCCAGCAGCCAGAACAGGGGAACAGCCGGGGAGCTGTTTTTT. Translation: CASSQNRGTAGELFF.